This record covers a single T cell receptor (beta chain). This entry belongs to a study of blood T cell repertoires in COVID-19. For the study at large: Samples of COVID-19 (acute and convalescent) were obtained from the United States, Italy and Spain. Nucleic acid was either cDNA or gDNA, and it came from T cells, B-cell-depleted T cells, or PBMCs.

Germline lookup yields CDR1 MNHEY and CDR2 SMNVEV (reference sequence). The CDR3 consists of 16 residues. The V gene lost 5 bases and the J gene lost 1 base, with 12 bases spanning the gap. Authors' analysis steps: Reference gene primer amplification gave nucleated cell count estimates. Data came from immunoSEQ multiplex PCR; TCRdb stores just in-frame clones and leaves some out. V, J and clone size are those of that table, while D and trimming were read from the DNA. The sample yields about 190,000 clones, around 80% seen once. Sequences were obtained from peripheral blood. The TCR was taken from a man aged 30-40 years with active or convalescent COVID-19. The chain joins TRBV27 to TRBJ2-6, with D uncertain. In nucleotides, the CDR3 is TGTGCCAGCAGTCCCTTCGACTCGTCTGGGGCCAACGTCCTGACTTTC. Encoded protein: CASSPFDSSGANVLTF.